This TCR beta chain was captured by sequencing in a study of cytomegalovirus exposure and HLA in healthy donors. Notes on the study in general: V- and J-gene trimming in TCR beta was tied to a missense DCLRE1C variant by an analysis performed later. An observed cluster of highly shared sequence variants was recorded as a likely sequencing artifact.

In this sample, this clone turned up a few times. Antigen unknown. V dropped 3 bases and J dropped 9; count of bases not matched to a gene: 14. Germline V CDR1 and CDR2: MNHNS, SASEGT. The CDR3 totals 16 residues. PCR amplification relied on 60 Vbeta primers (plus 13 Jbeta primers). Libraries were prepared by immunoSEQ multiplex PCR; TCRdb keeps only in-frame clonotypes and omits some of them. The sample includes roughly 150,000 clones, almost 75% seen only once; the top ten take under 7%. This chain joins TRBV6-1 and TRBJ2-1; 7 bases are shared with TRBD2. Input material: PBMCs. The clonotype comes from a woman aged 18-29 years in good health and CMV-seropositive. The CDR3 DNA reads TGTGCCAGCAGTGACCGCCCCGGAGGGGAGGGTGGTGAGCAGTTCTTC. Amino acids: CASSDRPGGEGGEQFF.